The T cell receptor (beta chain) described here comes from a study of cytomegalovirus exposure and HLA in healthy donors. Repertoires were generated with immunoSEQ multiplex PCR, while TCRdb's copy carries only in-frame clones and drops some. The profile shows roughly 77,000 clones, 85% to 95% of them singletons. The V gene's germline CDR1 is LNHNV and CDR2 YYDKDF (reference sequence). The ends lost 3 bases at V and 7 bases at J; junction bases unmatched: 9. The CDR3 is 15 residues long. The rearrangement links TRBV15 to TRBJ2-1; 7 bases agree with TRBD2. The sequence was collected from a woman between 18 and 30 years old in good health and CMV-seronegative. Sequenced sample: PBMCs. The CDR3 region is CATSRGGTNMNEQFF. CDR3 nucleotides: TGTGCCACCAGCAGGGGGGGGACCAACATGAATGAGCAGTTCTTC.